The 26 T cell receptor beta chains below were found in one sample sequenced in a study of OX40 agonist ivuxolimab in advanced cancers. The library was generated by the immunoSEQ multiplex PCR assay. In TCRdb, the immuneACCESS table is reduced to in-frame sequences with V and J assigned. These tables do not hold every clone; where another copy was compared, an unresolved V gene accounts for under half, and the others remain unexplained. The sample includes roughly 53,000 clones, with 84% observed a single time. About 4.6% of the sample belongs to the ten largest clones. Sequenced here: CD4+ or CD8+ T cells sorted from blood, sampled in a trial of the OX40 agonist ivuxolimab. The receptors were sampled from an adult with an advanced solid tumor such as melanoma, head and neck, liver or kidney cancer.

The rearrangement uses TRBV21-1 and TRBJ2-7; the D call in the table, TRBD1, was not verified against the DNA. TRBV21-1 is flagged as a pseudogene. This CDR3 has 15 residues. The CDR3 region has the DNA TGTGCCAGCACCGTGCCGGGACAGGGTAACTACGAGCAGTACTTC. Translated, it gives CASTVPGQGNYEQYF.

The chain couples TRBV9 to TRBJ2-2; D not certain. The CDR3 covers 14 residues. V lost 0 bases, J lost 1 base, and 4 bases lay in between. Germline assignment: CDR1 SGDLS and CDR2 YYNGEE. The CDR3 is CASSVVLNTGELFF. DNA for the CDR3: TGTGCCAGCAGCGTAGTCCTGAACACCGGGGAGCTGTTTTTT.

The V call is TRBV7-2, the J call TRBJ2-7; 7 positions match TRBD2. In germline, CDR1 is SGHTA, CDR2 FQGNSA. The CDR3 is 15 residues long. V lost 5 bases to trimming and J lost 2 bases; unmatched junction nucleotides: 9. The CDR3: CASSTERGPTYEQYF. Here the CDR3 DNA reads TGTGCCAGCAGCACCGAGCGGGGACCCACCTACGAGCAGTACTTC.

J is TRBJ2-1 and V is TRBV11-2; tentative D call: TRBD2 (6 bases). The length of the CDR3 is 14 residues. V shed 4 bases and J shed 5 bases, with 12 bases lying between them. The germline V gene encodes CDR1 SGHAT and CDR2 FQNNGV. CDR3 in amino acids: CASSSGGRNNEQFF. DNA of the CDR3: TGTGCCAGCAGCTCCGGGGGACGCAACAATGAGCAGTTCTTC.

The chain combines TRBV11-2 with TRBJ2-5, with a possible D match to TRBD1 (6 bases). V lost 5 bases to trimming and J lost 5 bases, with 12 bases between them. The CDR3 loop spans 13 amino acids. The germline V gene encodes CDR1 SGHAT and CDR2 FQNNGV. CDR3 DNA sequence: TGTGCCAGCAGCCCCGGACAGCGGGAGACCCAGTACTTC. It yields the protein CASSPGQRETQYF.

This clone has only a few counts. This chain connects TRBV7-2 to TRBJ1-3; D is uncertain. The CDR3 consists of 15 residues. Germline CDR1 is SGHTA and CDR2 is FQGNSA. V was shortened by 0 bases and J by 0 bases, with 6 bases between the two germline ends. The CDR3 sequence: CASSLAIGSGNTIYF. The CDR3 DNA sequence: TGTGCCAGCAGCTTAGCGATCGGCTCTGGAAACACCATATATTTT.

The chain joins TRBV5-1 to TRBJ1-2, with 9 bases that match TRBD1. Trimming cost V 1 base and J 7 bases; bases outside gene matches: 8. The CDR3 consists of 15 residues. The germline CDR1 and CDR2 sequences are SGHRS and YFSETQ. CDR3 bases: TGCGCCAGCAGCTTGCCCCCAACAGGGGGCGGTGGCTACACCTTC. This gives the protein CASSLPPTGGGGYTF.

The chain has TRBV19 and TRBJ1-3; D is uncertain. Trimming cost V 3 bases and J 0 bases, with 12 bases left between them. Germline CDR1 and CDR2: LNHDA and SQIVND (reference sequence). The CDR3 extends over 16 amino acids. The CDR3, as DNA: TGTGCCAGTAGTATTAATCCTCAGCACTCTGGAAACACCATATATTTT. It is translated as CASSINPQHSGNTIYF.

This clone has a handful of counts. This chain links TRBV18 with TRBJ1-4, with 7 bases lining up with TRBD1. The CDR3 has 15 residues. With 6 bases clipped from V and 4 bases from J, the junction kept 8 bases outside the gene matches. Germline assignment: CDR1 KGHSH and CDR2 LQKENI. CDR3 bases: TGTGCCAGCTCCCCTAGGGGGCTTATTAATGAAAAACTGTTTTTT. Translated: CASSPRGLINEKLFF.

The chain carries TRBV4-2 and TRBJ1-2, with D possibly being TRBD1 (5 bases). CDR1 LGHNA and CDR2 YNFKEQ come from the germline V gene. The V gene lost 3 bases and the J gene lost 8 bases, with 19 bases spanning the gap. The CDR3 has 15 residues. The CDR3 coding sequence is TGTGCCAGCAGCCACCTACAACAGGAGTCTAGGGGCTACACCTTC. This gives the protein CASSHLQQESRGYTF.

The chain carries TRBV7-9 and TRBJ1-6; unclear D gene. The CDR3 is 12 residues long. With 6 bases removed from V and 6 bases from J, the gap between germline ends came to 6 bases. Looked up from germline, CDR1 is SEHNR and CDR2 is FQNEAQ (reference sequence). The CDR3 reads CASREGNSPLHF. DNA of the CDR3: TGTGCCAGCAGGGAGGGTAATTCACCCCTCCACTTT.

The chain joins TRBV11-3 to TRBJ2-7; TRBD2 matches at 11 bases. This CDR3 spans 18 amino acids. With V trimmed by 5 bases and J by 0 bases, 12 bases remained unmatched. Germline CDR1 is SGHNT and CDR2 is YENEEA. This chain's CDR3 is CASSPGWTSGLSSYEQYF. The CDR3 DNA sequence: TGTGCCAGCAGCCCAGGCTGGACTAGCGGGTTGAGCTCCTACGAGCAGTACTTC.

The V and J genes are TRBV4-3 and TRBJ2-6; D ambiguous. This CDR3 is 16 amino acids long. The germline V and J ends were trimmed by 4 bases and 1 base, with 11 bases remaining between them. CDR1 LGHNA and CDR2 YSLEER come from the germline V gene. The CDR3 spells CASSPGWRSGANVLTF. In DNA form, the CDR3 reads TGCGCCAGCAGCCCTGGATGGAGATCTGGGGCCAACGTCCTGACTTTC.

The V call is TRBV11-2, the J call TRBJ1-1; D is unresolved. The germline V gene has CDR1 SGHAT and CDR2 FQNNGV. The ends were cut back, 0 bases at V and 1 base at J, with 3 bases in the middle. The CDR3 totals 13 residues. CDR3 region: CASSLERNTEAFF. As DNA, the CDR3 is TGTGCCAGCAGCTTAGAACGGAACACTGAAGCTTTCTTT. Full variable domain (missing parts from reference TRBV11-2 and TRBJ1-1): EAGVAQSPRYKIIEKRQSVAFWCNPISGHATLYWYQQILGQGPKLLIQFQNNGVVDDSQLPKDRFSAERLKGVDSTLKIQPAKLEDSAVYLCASSLERNTEAFFGQGTRLTVV.

The rearrangement links TRBV7-6 to TRBJ2-2; 10 nucleotides line up with TRBD2. The germline V gene encodes CDR1 SGHVS and CDR2 FNYEAQ. The CDR3 loop spans 16 amino acids. The junction had 3 bases not matched to a gene; V was cut back by 1 base and J by 4 bases. The CDR3 DNA reads TGTGCCAGCAGCTTAGGGGCTAGCGGGAGCACCGGGGAGCTGTTTTTT. This codes for CASSLGASGSTGELFF.

The chain carries TRBV7-2 and TRBJ1-2, with a tentative D call TRBD1 (5 bases). This CDR3 region has 13 residues. Trimming left V 3 bases short and J 9 bases short, with 14 bases between. CDR1 and CDR2 (germline): SGHTA, FQGNSA. CDR3 sequence: CASSFDSLERYTF. The CDR3 DNA sequence: TGTGCCAGCAGCTTTGACAGCCTAGAGCGCTACACCTTC.

This clone is a singleton in its sample. This chain uses TRBV28 with TRBJ2-3, with TRBD2 identical over 8 bases. J gave up 0 bases and V 7 bases, and 6 bases lay outside the gene matches. The V gene's germline CDR1 is MDHEN and CDR2 SYDVKM. The CDR3 spans 15 residues. The CDR3 loop is CASKVAGLSTDTQYF. The CDR3 bases are TGTGCCAGCAAAGTAGCGGGACTTAGCACAGATACGCAGTATTTT. Filled out from reference TRBV28 and TRBJ2-3, the complete variable domain reads DVKVTQSSRYLVKRTGEKVFLECVQDMDHENMFWYRQDPGLGLRLIYFSYDVKMKEKGDIPEGYSVSREKKERFSLILESASTNQTSMYLCASKVAGLSTDTQYFGPGTRLTVL.

V and J are TRBV28 and TRBJ2-7; no clear D gene. Germline CDR1 and CDR2: MDHEN and SYDVKM. The CDR3 runs to 17 residues. Trimming took off 3 bases at V and 1 base at J, with 19 bases between the two ends. CDR3 DNA sequence: TGTGCCAGCAGTTTTGATCAGTGGGAAGCCGGGTCCTACGAGCAGTACTTC. It specifies CASSFDQWEAGSYEQYF.

In this sample, this clone turned up once. The chain couples TRBV19 to TRBJ2-7; a possible D gene is TRBD2 (5 bases). Germline V gene lookup returns CDR1 LNHDA and CDR2 SQIVND (reference sequence). The CDR3 spans 15 residues. The ends were cut back, 6 bases at V and 4 bases at J, with 19 bases in the middle. In nucleotides, the CDR3 is TGTGCCAGTAGCCCTTCCCCCGGGGATTTATACGAGCAGTACTTC. This encodes CASSPSPGDLYEQYF. Full variable domain (remainder filled in from reference TRBV19 and TRBJ2-7): DGGITQSPKYLFRKEGQNVTLSCEQNLNHDAMYWYRQDPGQGLRLIYYSQIVNDFQKGDIAEGYSVSREKKESFPLTVTSAQKNPTAFYLCASSPSPGDLYEQYFGPGTRLTVT.

V is TRBV6-1 and J is TRBJ1-2, with TRBD1 as a possible D gene (5 bases). The CDR3 totals 15 residues. Germline CDR1 is MNHNS and CDR2 is SASEGT. The V gene lost 6 bases and the J gene lost 5 bases, with 19 bases spanning the gap. DNA of the CDR3: TGTGCCAGCAGGGAACTTGAGGGGTCCCTTTATGGCTACACCTTC. Its translation: CASRELEGSLYGYTF.

The V gene is TRBV18, the J gene TRBJ2-5, with unresolved D. CDR1 is KGHSH and CDR2 is LQKENI in the germline V gene. V lost 3 bases and J lost 1, with 6 bases in between. The CDR3 contains 13 residues. The CDR3 protein is CASSPDSQETQYF. CDR3 nucleotides: TGTGCCAGCTCACCTGACTCCCAAGAGACCCAGTACTTC.

V gene TRBV7-2 combines with J gene TRBJ2-1, with D possibly being TRBD1 (6 bases). CDR3 length: 14 amino acids. Germline assignment: CDR1 SGHTA and CDR2 FQGNSA. V dropped 4 bases and J dropped 5 bases, with 12 bases sitting between them. In DNA, the CDR3 is TGTGCCAGCAGCTCTACCTGGACAGACAATGAGCAGTTCTTC. Translated, it gives CASSSTWTDNEQFF. Complete variable domain (other parts from reference TRBV7-2 and TRBJ2-1): GAGVSQSPSNKVTEKGKDVELRCDPISGHTALYWYRQSLGQGLEFLIYFQGNSAPDKSGLPSDRFSAERTGGSVSTLTIQRTQQEDSAVYLCASSSTWTDNEQFFGPGTRLTVL.

V usage is TRBV6-5 and J usage is TRBJ2-2, with TRBD2 as a possible D gene (5 bases). The CDR3 length is 15 residues. The V end was cut by 6 bases, the J end by 4 bases, with 15 bases between. Per the germline V gene, CDR1 is MNHEY and CDR2 is SVGAGI. The CDR3 loop is CASRNGVRLTGELFF. The CDR3 DNA reads as TGTGCCAGCAGAAACGGGGTCAGGCTCACCGGGGAGCTGTTTTTT.

The CDR3 DNA follows: TGTGCTGCCAGGCAAGGAAACACCATATATTTT. This codes for CAARQGNTIYF. The rearrangement links TRBV30 to TRBJ1-3; D is unresolved. There are 11 residues in the CDR3. The germline gives CDR1 GTSNPN, CDR2 SVGIG (reference sequence).

A single count supports this clone. The gene calls are TRBV29-1 and TRBJ1-2; D might be TRBD1 (5 bases). The CDR3 totals 12 residues. V shed 3 bases and J shed 2 bases, with 7 bases lying between them. Per the germline V gene, CDR1 is SQVTM and CDR2 is ANQGSEA. For the CDR3, the DNA is TGCAGCGTTGATAGGGGCAACTATGGCTACACCTTC. As protein: CSVDRGNYGYTF.

V gene TRBV19 combines with J gene TRBJ2-1; D gene uncertain. Trimming took off 2 bases at V and 7 bases at J, with 6 bases between the two ends. CDR1 and CDR2 (germline): LNHDA, SQIVND (reference sequence). This CDR3 has 12 amino acids. CDR3 loop: CASSILGNEQFF. The CDR3 nucleotides are TGTGCCAGTAGTATACTGGGAAATGAGCAGTTCTTC.